The 6 T cell receptor beta chains reported below all come from one sample, sequenced in a study of blood T cell repertoires in COVID-19. Clones were sequenced by immunoSEQ multiplex PCR, and TCRdb holds only the in-frame ones, with some missing. The sample yields 140,000 to 150,000 clones, 78% seen once. The sequencing input was PBMCs or T cells enriched from blood (not recorded which). The receptors were gathered from a woman aged 45-65 years who had recovered from COVID-19.

V usage is TRBV5-1 and J usage is TRBJ2-5; 9 nucleotides align to TRBD2. Per the germline V gene, CDR1 is SGHRS and CDR2 is YFSETQ. The CDR3 loop spans 15 amino acids. J was trimmed by 4 bases and V by 0 bases; bases with no gene match: 4. Written as DNA, the CDR3 is TGCGCCAGCAGCTTGGTAGCGGGGGATCTAGAGACCCAGTACTTC. Amino acids: CASSLVAGDLETQYF.

This clone has only a few counts. The rearrangement links TRBV29-1 to TRBJ1-3; D is uncertain. Looked up from germline, CDR1 is SQVTM and CDR2 is ANQGSEA. The germline V and J ends were trimmed by 1 base and 2 bases, with 9 bases remaining between them. This CDR3 comprises 14 residues. The CDR3 is CSVEVEFTGNTIYF. The CDR3 nucleotides are TGCAGCGTTGAAGTTGAGTTTACTGGAAACACCATATATTTT.

This sequence joins TRBV6-1 and TRBJ2-7; a possible D gene is TRBD1 (6 bases). Germline V gene lookup returns CDR1 MNHNS and CDR2 SASEGT. Trimming left V 2 bases short and J 6 bases short, with 14 bases between. The CDR3 has 14 amino acids. CDR3 amino acids: CASSELGQWSEQYV. The CDR3 DNA reads as TGTGCCAGCAGTGAATTAGGACAGTGGAGCGAGCAGTACGTC.

The chain links TRBV7-3 to TRBJ1-1; D is unresolved. Germline-derived CDR1 and CDR2 are SGHTA and FQGTGA. With 4 bases removed from V and 0 bases from J, the gap between germline ends came to 6 bases. The CDR3 consists of 13 residues. The CDR3 protein is CASSSFMNTEAFF. CDR3 nucleotide sequence: TGTGCCAGCAGCTCGTTTATGAACACTGAAGCTTTCTTT.

The V and J genes are TRBV7-6 and TRBJ2-5; 7 positions match TRBD2. The germline V gene encodes CDR1 SGHVS and CDR2 FNYEAQ. This CDR3 comprises 16 residues. V lost 2 bases to trimming and J lost 2 bases; unmatched junction nucleotides: 8. This CDR3 is CASSLYPGGRQETQYF. CDR3 DNA sequence: TGTGCCAGCAGCTTATACCCCGGGGGGAGGCAAGAGACCCAGTACTTC.

This rearrangement joins TRBV5-1 to TRBJ2-7, with 9 bases fitting TRBD1. Looked up from germline, CDR1 is SGHRS and CDR2 is YFSETQ. The junction had 2 bases not matched to a gene; V was cut back by 3 bases and J by 1 base. This CDR3 has 14 amino acids. CDR3 loop: CASSSTGGSYEQYF. The CDR3 DNA follows: TGCGCCAGCAGCTCGACAGGGGGATCCTACGAGCAGTACTTC. Full variable domain (missing parts from reference TRBV5-1 and TRBJ2-7): KAGVTQTPRYLIKTRGQQVTLSCSPISGHRSVSWYQQTPGQGLQFLFEYFSETQRNKGNFPGRFSGRQFSNSRSEMNVSTLELGDSALYLCASSSTGGSYEQYFGPGTRLTVT.